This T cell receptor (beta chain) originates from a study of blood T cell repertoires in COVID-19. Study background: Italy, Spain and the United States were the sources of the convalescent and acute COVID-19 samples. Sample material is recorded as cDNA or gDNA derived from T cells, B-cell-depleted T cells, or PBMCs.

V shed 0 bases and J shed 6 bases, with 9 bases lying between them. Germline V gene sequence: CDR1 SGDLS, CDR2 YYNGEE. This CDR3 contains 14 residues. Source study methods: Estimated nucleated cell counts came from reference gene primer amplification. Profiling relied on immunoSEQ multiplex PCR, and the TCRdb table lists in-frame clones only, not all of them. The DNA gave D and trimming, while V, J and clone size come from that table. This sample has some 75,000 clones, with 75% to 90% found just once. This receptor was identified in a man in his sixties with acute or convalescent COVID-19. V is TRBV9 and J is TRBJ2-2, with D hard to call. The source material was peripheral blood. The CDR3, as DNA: TGTGCCAGCAGCGTAGTAGTGGAGTCCGGGGAGCTGTTTTTT. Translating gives CASSVVVESGELFF.